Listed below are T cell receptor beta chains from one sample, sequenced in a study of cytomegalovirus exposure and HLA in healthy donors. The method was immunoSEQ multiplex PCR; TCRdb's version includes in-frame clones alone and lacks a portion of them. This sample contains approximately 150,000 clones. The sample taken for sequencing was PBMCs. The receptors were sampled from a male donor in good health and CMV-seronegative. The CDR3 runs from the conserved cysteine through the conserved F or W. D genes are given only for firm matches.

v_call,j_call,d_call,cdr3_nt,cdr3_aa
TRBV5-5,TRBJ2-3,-,TGTGCCAGCAGCTTGGAGTCAGGGCCCGATACGCAGTATTTT,CASSLESGPDTQYF
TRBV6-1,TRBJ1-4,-,TGTGCCAGCAGACTTACAACTAATGAAAAACTGTTTTTT,CASRLTTNEKLFF
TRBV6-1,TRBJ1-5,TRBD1,TGTGCCAGTGGTGAGACAGGGTCAAATTATCAGCCCCAGCATTTT,CASGETGSNYQPQHF
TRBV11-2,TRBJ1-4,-,TGTGCCAGCAGCTTACAGGTTGAAAAACTGTTTTTT,CASSLQVEKLFF
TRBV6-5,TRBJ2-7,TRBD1,TGTGCCAGCAGTTACTGGGGGACAGGGGTTAACTACGAGCAGTACTTC,CASSYWGTGVNYEQYF
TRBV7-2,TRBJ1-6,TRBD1,TGTGCCAGCAGCTCACAGGGGTCGGCTAATTCACCCCTCCACTTT,CASSSQGSANSPLHF
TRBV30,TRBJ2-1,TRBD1,TGTGCCTGGAGTTATCCCGGGACAGTAAACAATGAGCAGTTCTTC,CAWSYPGTVNNEQFF
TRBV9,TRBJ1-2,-,TGTGCCACCGACCCCCGGAGAGAGATCCATTGCTATGGCTACACCTTC,CATDPRREIHCYGYTF
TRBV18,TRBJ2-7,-,TGTGCCAGCTCACCGGGCAGCTACGAGCAGTACTTC,CASSPGSYEQYF
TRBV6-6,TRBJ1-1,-,TGTGCCAGCAGTGACACCGGGACAAACACTGAAGCTTTCTTT,CASSDTGTNTEAFF
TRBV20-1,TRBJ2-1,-,TGCAGCGCGTCTCAACGCCATACGGAGTTCTTC,CSASQRHTEFF
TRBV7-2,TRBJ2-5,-,TGTGCCAGCAGCTTAGGACGGCAGGGGACCGAGACCCAGTACTTC,CASSLGRQGTETQYF
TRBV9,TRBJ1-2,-,TGTGCCAGCAGCGTAGGCTCAGGGGAGAACTATGGCTACACCTTC,CASSVGSGENYGYTF
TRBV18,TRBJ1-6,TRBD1,TGTGCCAGCTCACCGGATCAGGGGGAGAATTCACCCCTCCACTTT,CASSPDQGENSPLHF
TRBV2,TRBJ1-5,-,TGTGCCAGCAGAAGGTTCACTACTTACCAGCCCCAGCATTTT,CASRRFTTYQPQHF
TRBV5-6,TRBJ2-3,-,TGTGCCAGCAGCTTTCGGAGTATAAAGGGCACAGATACGCAGTATTTT,CASSFRSIKGTDTQYF
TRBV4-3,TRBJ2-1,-,TGCGCCAGCAGCCAAGGGACATTCGGCAATGAGCAGTTCTTC,CASSQGTFGNEQFF
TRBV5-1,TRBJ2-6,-,TGCGCCAGCAGGGCAGGGATGGCTGGGGCCAACGTCCTGACTTTC,CASRAGMAGANVLTF
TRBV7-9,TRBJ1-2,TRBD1,TGTGCCAGCAGCCTCGGGACAGTGGGTGGCTACACCTTC,CASSLGTVGGYTF
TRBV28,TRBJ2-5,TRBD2,TGTGCCAGCACCCTTATGGGACTAGCTGGGCAGACCCAGTACTTC,CASTLMGLAGQTQYF
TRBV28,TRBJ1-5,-,TGTGCCAGCAGTTTATTCGGGATCGGCAATCAGCCCCAGCATTTT,CASSLFGIGNQPQHF
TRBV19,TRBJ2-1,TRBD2,TGTGCCAGTGCCCTGGCGGGGGGGTTCTACAATGAGCAGTTCTTC,CASALAGGFYNEQFF
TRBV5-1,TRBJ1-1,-,TGCGCCAGCAGCTCAGGACAGAACACTGAAGCTTTCTTT,CASSSGQNTEAFF
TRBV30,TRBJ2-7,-,TGTGCCTGCACCGGCAGGGTGTCCTACGAGCAGTACTTC,CACTGRVSYEQYF
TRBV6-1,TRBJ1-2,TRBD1,TGTGCCAGCAGTGCCCGGGACAGGGATGGCTACACCTTC,CASSARDRDGYTF
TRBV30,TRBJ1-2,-,TGTGCCTGGAGTGTCAGGGGAGCTGAGGGCTACACCTTC,CAWSVRGAEGYTF
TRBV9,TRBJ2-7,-,TGTGCCAGCAGCGCCGGGACCGGGACACCAAATCGCGAGCAGTACTTC,CASSAGTGTPNREQYF
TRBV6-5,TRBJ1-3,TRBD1,TGTGCCAGCAGCAATTCCAGGGGGCTTGGAAACACCATATATTTT,CASSNSRGLGNTIYF
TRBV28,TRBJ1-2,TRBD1,TGTGCCAGCAGCCTGGGGCAGGGGGCTGCTAGGGGCTACACCTTC,CASSLGQGAARGYTF
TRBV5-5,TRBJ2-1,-,TGTGCCAGCAGCTTGGTTAGAATCGGGGGAGTGAGTGAGCAGTTCTTC,CASSLVRIGGVSEQFF
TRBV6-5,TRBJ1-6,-,TGTGCCAGCAGTTATCTTACAGGCCTAGCGAATTCACCCCTCCACTTT,CASSYLTGLANSPLHF
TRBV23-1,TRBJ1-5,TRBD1,TGCGCCAGCAGTCCCCGGGACAGAGGATATAGCAATCAGCCCCAGCATTTT,CASSPRDRGYSNQPQHF
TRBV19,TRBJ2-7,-,TGTGCCAGTTACCGAGGGTACTTC,CASYRGYF
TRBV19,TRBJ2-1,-,TGTGCCACTGGCTTAGCGGTAAACAATGAGCAGTTCTTC,CATGLAVNNEQFF
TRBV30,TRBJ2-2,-,TGTGCCTGGAGTGCAGCGAACACCGGGGAGCTGTTTTTT,CAWSAANTGELFF
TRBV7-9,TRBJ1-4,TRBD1,TGTGCCAGCAGCTGGAGGACAGGGGAGGAAAAACTGTTTTTT,CASSWRTGEEKLFF
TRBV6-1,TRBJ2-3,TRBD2,TGTGCCAGCAGTGAAGCGTCGAGCGGGAGCGCCCAAGATACGCAGTATTTT,CASSEASSGSAQDTQYF
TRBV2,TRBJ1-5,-,TGTGCCAGCAGTGAAGCGTTCATGAGCAATCAGCCCCAGCATTTT,CASSEAFMSNQPQHF
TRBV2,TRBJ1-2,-,TGTGCCAGCAGTGATAGGGGCGGGAGCTATGGCTACACCTTC,CASSDRGGSYGYTF
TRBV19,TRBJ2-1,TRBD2,TGTGCCAGCACCACCGGGACTAGCAACAATGAGCAGTTCTTC,CASTTGTSNNEQFF
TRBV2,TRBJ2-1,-,TGTGCCAGCATGGGGTCAGGGTCAACCAATGAGCAGTTCTTC,CASMGSGSTNEQFF
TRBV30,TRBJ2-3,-,TGTGCCTGGAGTGTGGCTAGCCGTAGCACAGATACGCAGTATTTT,CAWSVASRSTDTQYF
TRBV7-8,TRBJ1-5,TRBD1,TGTGCCAGCAGCTCAACACAGGGGATAAGCAATCAGCCCCAGCATTTT,CASSSTQGISNQPQHF
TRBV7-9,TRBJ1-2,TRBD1,TGTGCCAGCAGCGGGACCTCCACAGGGGCCAACTATGGCTACACCTTC,CASSGTSTGANYGYTF
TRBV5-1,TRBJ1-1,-,TGCGCCAGCAGCCGGATACAGGGAACTGAAGCTTTCTTT,CASSRIQGTEAFF
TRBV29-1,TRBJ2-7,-,TGCAGCGTCGTGGACAGCCCAACCTACGAGCAGTACTTC,CSVVDSPTYEQYF
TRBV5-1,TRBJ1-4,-,TGCGCCAGCAGTACGGACAGCCGTAATGAAAAACTGTTTTTT,CASSTDSRNEKLFF
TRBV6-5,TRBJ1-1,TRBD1,TGTGCCAGTGAATCTCCGGGACAGGGTCGGGCTGAAGCTTTCTTT,CASESPGQGRAEAFF
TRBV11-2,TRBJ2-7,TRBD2,TGTGCCAGCAGCTTAGTCGGGGGGGCACGGTACGAGCAGTACTTC,CASSLVGGARYEQYF
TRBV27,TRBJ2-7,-,TGTGCCAGCAGTTTATCGGGACTCACTCCCGAGCAGTACTTC,CASSLSGLTPEQYF
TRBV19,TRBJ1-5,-,TGTGCCTCAAAGGAGAGGGCCCTCAGTCAGCCCCAGCATTTT,CASKERALSQPQHF
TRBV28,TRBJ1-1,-,TGTGCCAGCAGTAAAGGGGGGGTACTGAACACTGAAGCTTTCTTT,CASSKGGVLNTEAFF
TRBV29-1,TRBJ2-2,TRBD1,TGCAGCGTTACTGGACAGGCTGCCACCGGGGAGCTGTTTTTT,CSVTGQAATGELFF
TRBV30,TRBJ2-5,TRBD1,TGTGCCTGGAGTTTAACCCTTATACAGGGGAGAAACCAAGAGACCCAGTACTTC,CAWSLTLIQGRNQETQYF
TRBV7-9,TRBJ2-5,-,TGTGCCAGCAGCTTATTCGGCGGGTCCGAAGAGACCCAGTACTTC,CASSLFGGSEETQYF